This passage covers 29 T cell receptor beta chains from one sample sequenced in a study of CD8+ T cells in alopecia areata. Extracted from the samples, RNA was reverse transcribed into cDNA to serve as the sequencing template. The data were produced by immunoSEQ multiplex PCR, yet TCRdb's version contains in-frame clones alone and is incomplete. The sample consists of 180,000 or so clones, roughly 46% of them appearing once. Treatment denoted: oral pan-JAK inhibitor, 5-10 mg twice daily. The sequencing here drew on CD8+ T cells sorted from blood, taken at week 52, from a patient treated with tofacitinib. The receptor source for this set is a human donor with alopecia areata.

The chain uses TRBV29-1 and TRBJ2-6, with D uncertain. The CDR3 runs to 16 residues. Per the germline V gene, CDR1 is SQVTM and CDR2 is ANQGSEA. V lost 6 bases and J 1 base, leaving 16 bases between the germline ends. CDR3 nucleotide sequence: TGCAGCGTGCTTCGTGTGGGTTTTTCTGGGGCCAACGTCCTGACTTTC. This sequence encodes CSVLRVGFSGANVLTF.

V gene TRBV9 combines with J gene TRBJ2-5; 7 bases are a match to TRBD1. J gave up 3 bases and V 3 bases, and 5 bases lay outside the gene matches. Germline V gene sequence: CDR1 SGDLS, CDR2 YYNGEE. The CDR3 loop spans 14 amino acids. CDR3: CASSGGTVKETQYF. For the CDR3, the DNA is TGTGCCAGCAGCGGAGGGACAGTAAAAGAGACCCAGTACTTC.

This clone was seen a few times. This chain joins TRBV29-1 and TRBJ1-3; D remains ambiguous. CDR3 length: 13 amino acids. Trimming stripped 8 bases from V and 0 bases from J, with 11 bases between. Germline V CDR1 and CDR2: SQVTM, ANQGSEA. CDR3 bases: TGCAGCTGCAGCGTTTCCTCTGGAAACACCATATATTTT. This encodes CSCSVSSGNTIYF.

This clone was found a few times. The V gene is TRBV27, the J gene TRBJ2-7; D gene ambiguous. Between the trimmed V and J ends, which lost 4 bases and 11 bases, there was a span of 12 bases. The germline V gene has CDR1 MNHEY and CDR2 SMNVEV (reference sequence). CDR3 length: 11 amino acids. The CDR3 DNA follows: TGTGCCAGCAGTTCTTATGGGGTTGAGTACTTC. This gives the protein CASSSYGVEYF.

The V and J genes are TRBV7-2 and TRBJ1-1; D remains unclear. This CDR3 is 14 amino acids long. The V end was cut by 3 bases, the J end by 1 base, with 9 bases between. From germline, CDR1 is SGHTA and CDR2 FQGNSA. The DNA of the CDR3 is TGTGCCAGCAGCTTCGGGGTAAGGAACACTGAAGCTTTCTTT. Translated, it gives CASSFGVRNTEAFF.

V and J are TRBV7-9 and TRBJ1-2; 7 bases fit TRBD1. The CDR3 has 14 residues. The V segment lost 5 bases and the J segment 7 bases; nucleotides outside the gene matches: 10. Germline values: CDR1 SEHNR, CDR2 FQNEAQ (reference sequence). The CDR3 sequence is CASSAGQVRGGYTF. The CDR3 DNA reads as TGTGCCAGCAGCGCTGGACAGGTTCGCGGTGGCTACACCTTC.

The CDR3 DNA is TGCGCCGGGTCGCAGGGAAGGAAACCCCAGCATTTT. This encodes CAGSQGRKPQHF. The rearrangement joins TRBV23-1 to TRBJ1-5; a weak D match, TRBD1 (5 bases). TRBV23-1 is placed among ORFs of uncertain function. Trimming pared 11 bases from V and 10 bases from J, leaving 18 bases between. CDR3 size: 12 residues.

The chain recombines TRBV30 with TRBJ2-1; 8 nucleotides line up with TRBD2. CDR1 GTSNPN and CDR2 SVGIG come from the germline V gene (reference sequence). The V segment lost 4 bases and the J segment 4 bases; nucleotides outside the gene matches: 6. The CDR3 sequence is 14 residues long. The DNA for the CDR3 is TGTGCCTGGATCTCTAGCGGGTGGTACAATGAGCAGTTCTTC. Its translation is CAWISSGWYNEQFF.

The rearrangement joins TRBV30 to TRBJ2-4, with D unclear. The CDR3 is made up of 15 amino acids. The ends were cut back, 3 bases at V and 0 bases at J, with 12 bases in the middle. Germline V lookup: CDR1 GTSNPN, CDR2 SVGIG (reference sequence). The chain's CDR3 is CAWRPGPLAKNIQYF. As DNA, the CDR3 is TGTGCCTGGAGACCGGGCCCTCTAGCCAAAAACATTCAGTACTTC.

In DNA, the CDR3 is TGTGCCAGCAGCTTGTACCACAGCTACGAGCAGTACTTC. Amino acids: CASSLYHSYEQYF. The chain is built from TRBV7-2 and TRBJ2-7; D gene unclear. Per the germline V gene, CDR1 is SGHTA and CDR2 is FQGNSA. The CDR3 consists of 13 residues. Between the trimmed V and J ends, which lost 3 bases and 3 bases, there was a span of 9 bases.

This clone was detected only a few times. This rearrangement joins TRBV7-9 to TRBJ2-1; D might be TRBD2 (7 bases). Trimming took off 2 bases at V and 0 bases at J, with 17 bases between the two ends. This CDR3 has 18 residues. Germline CDR1 SEHNR, CDR2 FQNEAQ (reference sequence). The DNA of the CDR3 is TGTGCCAGCAGCTTACGGGGGGCCTTAGGTTTCTCCTACAATGAGCAGTTCTTC. It codes for CASSLRGALGFSYNEQFF.

The chain's CDR3 is CAAGTSGGFTDTQYF. DNA of the CDR3: TGTGCCGCCGGGACTAGCGGGGGGTTCACAGATACGCAGTATTTT. The chain joins TRBV30 to TRBJ2-3; 15 nucleotides line up with TRBD2. Germline trimming cut 8 bases from V and 2 bases from J; bases unmatched to any gene: 5. This CDR3 has 15 residues. CDR1 and CDR2 from the germline V gene are GTSNPN and SVGIG (reference sequence).

This clone was detected a few times. V and J are TRBV5-6 and TRBJ1-6; D uncertain. Deletions cut 1 base from V and 4 bases from J, with 6 bases between. Germline lookup yields CDR1 SGHDT and CDR2 YYEEEE. The CDR3 totals 14 residues. CDR3 amino acids: CASSLWQYNSPLHF. CDR3 nucleotide sequence: TGTGCCAGCAGCTTGTGGCAGTATAATTCACCCCTCCACTTT. Full variable domain (remainder filled in from reference TRBV5-6 and TRBJ1-6): DAGVTQSPTHLIKTRGQQVTLRCSPKSGHDTVSWYQQALGQGPQFIFQYYEEEERQRGNFPDRFSGHQFPNYSSELNVNALLLGDSALYLCASSLWQYNSPLHFGNGTRLTVT.

The rearrangement joins TRBV4-1 to TRBJ1-3, with TRBD1 matching 9 bases. CDR3 length: 15 amino acids. Germline CDR1 reads MGHRA; CDR2 reads YSYEKL. V was pared by 3 bases and J by 4 bases, with 4 bases of the junction left unmatched. Here the CDR3 DNA reads TGCGCCAGCAGCCATGACAGGGGGAGAGGAAACACCATATATTTT. It is translated as CASSHDRGRGNTIYF.

The chain carries TRBV29-1 and TRBJ1-3, with D hard to call. V shed 3 bases and J shed 2 bases, with 5 bases lying between them. CDR3 length: 12 amino acids. In germline, CDR1 is SQVTM, CDR2 ANQGSEA. The CDR3 DNA is TGCAGCGTTGACGGGGCTGGAAACACCATATATTTT. Protein: CSVDGAGNTIYF.

This clone was seen a few times. This sequence joins TRBV4-1 and TRBJ1-5; tentative D call: TRBD1 (5 bases). V was trimmed by 1 base and J by 7 bases, leaving 11 bases between them. The CDR3 sequence is 14 residues long. Germline V CDR1 and CDR2: MGHRA, YSYEKL. CDR3: CASSQVQGRQPQHF. CDR3 nucleotides: TGCGCCAGCAGCCAAGTTCAGGGACGACAGCCCCAGCATTTT.

V is TRBV13 and J is TRBJ2-5; D perhaps matches TRBD2 (5 bases). CDR1 PRHDT and CDR2 FYEKMQ come from the germline V gene (reference sequence). V gave up 0 bases and J gave up 6 bases, with 14 bases separating them. This CDR3 contains 15 residues. The CDR3 DNA reads as TGTGCCAGCAGCTTAGGTCGCGAGGGTAGGCAGACCCAGTACTTC. Translated: CASSLGREGRQTQYF.

V gene TRBV29-1 combines with J gene TRBJ2-7; D perhaps matches TRBD1 (5 bases). With 1 base removed from V and 0 bases from J, the gap between germline ends came to 16 bases. The CDR3 has 16 amino acids. Germline CDR1 and CDR2: SQVTM and ANQGSEA. CDR3 amino acids: CSVEGGRGPSSYEQYF. The CDR3, as DNA: TGCAGCGTTGAAGGGGGTAGGGGCCCAAGCTCCTACGAGCAGTACTTC.

The chain uses TRBV4-3 and TRBJ2-7; D is ambiguous. Germline values: CDR1 LGHNA, CDR2 YSLEER. This CDR3 region has 15 residues. Trimming took off 0 bases at V and 2 bases at J, with 11 bases between the two ends. As DNA, the CDR3 is TGCGCCAGCAGCCAAGATCTCATGTTAGCCTACGAGCAGTACTTC. This encodes CASSQDLMLAYEQYF.

This clone was counted only a few times. The gene calls are TRBV2 and TRBJ2-5; a possible D gene is TRBD2 (5 bases). The CDR3 length is 14 residues. The germline V gene encodes CDR1 SNHLY and CDR2 FYNNEI. V lost 1 base to trimming and J lost 4 bases, with 10 bases between them. CDR3 sequence (DNA): TGTGCCAGCAGTGAAGACCGTGGAGGAGAGACCCAGTACTTC. It encodes CASSEDRGGETQYF.

Only a few counts were recorded for this clone. This sequence joins TRBV10-2 and TRBJ2-3; either TRBD1 or TRBD2 may fit D (6 bases each). Trimming left V 2 bases short and J 5 bases short, with 20 bases between. The CDR3 consists of 17 residues. Looked up from germline, CDR1 is WSHSY and CDR2 is SAAADI. As DNA, the CDR3 is TGCGCCAGCAGTGAGCGCATGGGGGCGGGGACTGGAGATACGCAGTATTTT. Encoded protein: CASSERMGAGTGDTQYF.

The V and J genes are TRBV5-6 and TRBJ1-1; D gene ambiguous. From germline, CDR1 is SGHDT and CDR2 YYEEEE. The CDR3 runs to 12 residues. The V gene lost 0 bases and the J gene lost 6 bases, with 6 bases spanning the gap. The CDR3 loop is CASSLAVAEAFF. The CDR3 region has the DNA TGTGCCAGCAGCTTGGCCGTAGCTGAAGCTTTCTTT.

V is TRBV6-5 and J is TRBJ1-2; a possible D gene is TRBD1 (5 bases). The V gene lost 2 bases and the J gene lost 3 bases, with 16 bases spanning the gap. The length of the CDR3 is 16 residues. Per the germline V gene, CDR1 is MNHEY and CDR2 is SVGAGI. As DNA, the CDR3 is TGTGCCAGCAGTTACCTACCGGGACCGGTGGACTATGGCTACACCTTC. Its protein is CASSYLPGPVDYGYTF.

The chain couples TRBV10-3 to TRBJ2-3; D uncertain. Deletions cut 5 bases from V and 2 bases from J, with 8 bases between. Germline V gene sequence: CDR1 ENHRY, CDR2 SYGVKD. This CDR3 region has 13 residues. This CDR3 is CAISFGPTDTQYF. CDR3 coding DNA: TGTGCCATCAGTTTCGGACCCACAGATACGCAGTATTTT.

The chain links TRBV30 to TRBJ2-7; possibly TRBD2 for D (5 bases). The germline V gene has CDR1 GTSNPN and CDR2 SVGIG (reference sequence). The CDR3 extends over 13 amino acids. Trimming pared 0 bases from V and 2 bases from J, leaving 8 bases between. The DNA for the CDR3 is TGTGCCTGGAGTGTACTACTAGCCTACGAGCAGTACTTC. It codes for CAWSVLLAYEQYF.

This clone was seen only a few times. The V call is TRBV13, the J call TRBJ2-5; the D gene is possibly TRBD1 (5 bases). V was cut by 5 bases and J by 5 bases, with 18 bases left in between. CDR3 length: 15 amino acids. Germline CDR1 is PRHDT and CDR2 is FYEKMQ (reference sequence). DNA of the CDR3: TGTGCCAGCAGCGCCCGACAGAGAGACAAGGAGACCCAGTACTTC. This sequence encodes CASSARQRDKETQYF.

The chain links TRBV2 to TRBJ2-7; TRBD1 agrees at 10 bases. With V trimmed by 8 bases and J by 2 bases, 3 bases remained unmatched. Germline V gene data show CDR1 as SNHLY and CDR2 as FYNNEI. This CDR3 comprises 13 residues. The CDR3 DNA sequence: TGTGCCAGCGGGACAGGGGATACCTACGAGCAGTACTTC. Amino acids: CASGTGDTYEQYF.

The chain links TRBV5-6 to TRBJ1-2; D possibly corresponds to TRBD1 (6 bases). Trimming cost V 0 bases and J 4 bases, with 7 bases left between them. The CDR3 runs to 13 residues. CDR1 is SGHDT, CDR2 YYEEEE, per germline. The CDR3 DNA sequence: TGTGCCAGCAGCTTGGAGGGGGTCTATGGCTACACCTTC. Translation gives CASSLEGVYGYTF.

On this clone itself: Distinct nucleotide sequences in the sample also encode this CDR3. This chain joins TRBV7-8 and TRBJ2-5; 9 bases are shared with TRBD1. The CDR3 totals 14 residues. Trimming at V came to 4 bases and at J to 5 bases, leaving 5 bases not matched to a gene. Germline lookup yields CDR1 SGHVS and CDR2 FQNEAQ. CDR3 protein: CASSSDRGGETQYF. CDR3 nucleotide sequence: TGTGCCAGCAGCTCGGACAGGGGCGGTGAGACCCAGTACTTC.